This T cell receptor (beta chain) originates from a study of vaccination effects on CD4 cells after COVID-19. Expansion with viral peptide pools was applied to antigen-specific CD4+ T cells by the ViraFEST assay prior to sequencing. Culturing for nine to ten days preceded CD4+ T cell isolation. The cohort was immunized with two doses of either the BNT162b2 or mRNA-1273 vaccine. It was with around 10 IU/ml IL-2 and 8 to 10 ug/ml peptides that roughly 2.2 million PBMC per well were cultured. About this clone: Antigen specificity is unknown.

The ends were cut back, 5 bases at V and 4 bases at J, with 15 bases in the middle. The CDR3 runs to 15 residues. The germline gives CDR1 SEHNR, CDR2 FQNEAQ (reference sequence). The method was immunoSEQ multiplex PCR; TCRdb's version includes in-frame clones alone and lacks a portion of them. The sample contains around 60,000 clones, 73% of which appear only once. This chain joins TRBV7-9 and TRBJ1-3, with D perhaps TRBD1 (5 bases). Sample: CD4+ T cells from PBMCs cultured with HCoV-229E spike peptides, taken after COVID-19 vaccination. This sequence originates from a human donor who received a COVID-19 vaccine. CDR3 nucleotides: TGTGCCAGCAGCCCCCTCGGGGGTGGCGGAAACACCATATATTTT. Translated, it gives CASSPLGGGGNTIYF.